This T cell receptor (beta chain) was sequenced during a study of beta chain features in type 1 diabetes. About the study: Taken together, all samples contributed more than 90,000,000 examined sorted cells.

This clone was found many times. Purities in excess of 95% were seen in all sorted populations. The CDR3 covers 12 residues. Trimming removed 0 bases at V and 6 bases at J, with 7 bases between. Germline V gene data show CDR1 as GTSNPN and CDR2 as SVGIG (reference sequence). What was sequenced were expressed TCRB transcripts, since all of the isolated RNA had been reverse transcribed. Data came from immunoSEQ multiplex PCR; TCRdb stores just in-frame clones and leaves some out. The profile shows 150,000 or so clones, 11% of them singletons. The sample consisted of central memory CD4+ T cells from blood. The chain recombines TRBV30 with TRBJ2-3; D not certain. This receptor was identified in a man aged 18 to 29 in good health. In nucleotides, the CDR3 is TGTGCCTGGAGTGTGGGCCGGGATACGCAGTATTTT. This codes for CAWSVGRDTQYF. Full variable domain (outside the CDR3, taken from reference TRBV30 and TRBJ2-3): SQTIHQWPATLVQPVGSPLSLECTVEGTSNPNLYWYRQAAGRGLQLLFYSVGIGQISSEVPQNLSASRPQDRQFILSSKKLLLSDSGFYLCAWSVGRDTQYFGPGTRLTVL.